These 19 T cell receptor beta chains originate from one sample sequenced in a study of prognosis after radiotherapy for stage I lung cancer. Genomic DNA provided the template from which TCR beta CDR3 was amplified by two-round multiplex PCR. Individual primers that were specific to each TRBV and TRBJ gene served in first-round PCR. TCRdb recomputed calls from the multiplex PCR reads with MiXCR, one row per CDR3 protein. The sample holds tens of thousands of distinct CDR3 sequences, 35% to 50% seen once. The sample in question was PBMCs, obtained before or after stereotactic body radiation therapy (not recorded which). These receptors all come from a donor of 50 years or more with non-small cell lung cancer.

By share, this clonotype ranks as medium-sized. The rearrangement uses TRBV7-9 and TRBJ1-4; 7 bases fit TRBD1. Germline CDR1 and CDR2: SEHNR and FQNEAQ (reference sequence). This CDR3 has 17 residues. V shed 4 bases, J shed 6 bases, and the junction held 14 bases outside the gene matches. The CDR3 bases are TGTGCCAGCAGCTCTGGACAGGAAAGTGGGGAAGATGAAAAACTGTTTTTT. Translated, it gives CASSSGQESGEDEKLFF.

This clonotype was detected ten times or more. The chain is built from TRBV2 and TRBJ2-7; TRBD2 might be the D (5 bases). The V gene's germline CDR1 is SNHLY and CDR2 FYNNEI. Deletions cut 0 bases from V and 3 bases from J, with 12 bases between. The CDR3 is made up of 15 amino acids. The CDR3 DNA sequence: TGTGCCAGCAGTGAAGCCGGGGTCACGGGCTACGAGCAGTACTTC. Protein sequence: CASSEAGVTGYEQYF.

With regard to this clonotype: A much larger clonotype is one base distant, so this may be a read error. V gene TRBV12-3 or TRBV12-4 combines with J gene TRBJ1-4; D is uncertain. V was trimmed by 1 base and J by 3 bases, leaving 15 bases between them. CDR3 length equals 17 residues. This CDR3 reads CASSLERLGVSNEKLFF. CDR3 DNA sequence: TGTGCCAGCAGTTTAGAGAGGTTGGGAGTGTCTAATGAAAAACTGTTTTTT.

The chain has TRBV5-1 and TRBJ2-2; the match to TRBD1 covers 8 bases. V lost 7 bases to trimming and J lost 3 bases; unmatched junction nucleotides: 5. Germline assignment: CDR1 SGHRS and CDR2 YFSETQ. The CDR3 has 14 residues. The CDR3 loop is CASHRDRHTGELFF. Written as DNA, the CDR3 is TGCGCCAGCCACCGGGACAGGCACACCGGGGAGCTGTTTTTT.

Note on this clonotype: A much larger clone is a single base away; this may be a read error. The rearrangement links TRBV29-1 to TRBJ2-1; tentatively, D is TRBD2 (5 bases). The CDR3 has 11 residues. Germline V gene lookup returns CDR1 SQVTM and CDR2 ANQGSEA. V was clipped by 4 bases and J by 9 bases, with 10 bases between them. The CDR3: CSVVTGCEQFF. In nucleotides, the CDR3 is TGCAGCGTTGTGACGGGGTGTGAGCAGTTCTTC.

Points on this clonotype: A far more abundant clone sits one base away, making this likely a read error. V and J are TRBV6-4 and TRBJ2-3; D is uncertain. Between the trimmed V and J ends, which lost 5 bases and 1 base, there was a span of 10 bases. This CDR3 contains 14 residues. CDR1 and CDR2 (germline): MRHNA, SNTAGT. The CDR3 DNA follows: TGTGCCAGCAGTAAGGGCTCGGGCACAGATACGCAGTATTTT. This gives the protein CASSKGSGTDTQYF.

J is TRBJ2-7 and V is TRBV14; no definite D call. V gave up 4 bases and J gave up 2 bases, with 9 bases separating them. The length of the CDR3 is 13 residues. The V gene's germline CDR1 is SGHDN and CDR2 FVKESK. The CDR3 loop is CASSLRLAYEQYF. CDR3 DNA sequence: TGTGCCAGCAGCCTTAGGCTTGCCTACGAGCAGTACTTC.

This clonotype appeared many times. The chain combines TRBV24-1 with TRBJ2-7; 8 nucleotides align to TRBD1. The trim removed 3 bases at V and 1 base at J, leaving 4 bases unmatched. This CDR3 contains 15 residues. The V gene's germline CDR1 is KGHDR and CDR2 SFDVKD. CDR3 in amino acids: CATSDPGQGSYEQYF. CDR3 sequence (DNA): TGTGCCACCAGTGATCCTGGACAGGGTTCCTACGAGCAGTACTTC.

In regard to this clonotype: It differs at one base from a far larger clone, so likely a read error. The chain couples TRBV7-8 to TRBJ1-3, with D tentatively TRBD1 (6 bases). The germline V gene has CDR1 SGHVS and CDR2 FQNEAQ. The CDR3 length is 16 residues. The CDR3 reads CASSPEGGNSVNTIYF. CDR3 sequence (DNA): TGTGCCAGCAGCCCCGAGGGGGGAAACTCTGTAAACACCATATATTTT. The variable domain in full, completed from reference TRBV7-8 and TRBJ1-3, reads GAGVSQSPRYKVAKRGQDVALRCDPISGHVSLFWYQQALGQGPEFLTYFQNEAQLDKSGLPSDRFFAERPEGSVSTLKIQRTQQEDSAVYLCASSPEGGNSVNTIYFGEGSWLTVV.

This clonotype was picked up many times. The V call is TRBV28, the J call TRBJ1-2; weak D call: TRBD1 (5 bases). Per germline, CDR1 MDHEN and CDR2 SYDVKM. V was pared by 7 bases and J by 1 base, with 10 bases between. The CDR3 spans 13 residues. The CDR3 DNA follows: TGTGCCAGCAAAGGGGCGGGTAACTATGGCTACACCTTC. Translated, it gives CASKGAGNYGYTF.

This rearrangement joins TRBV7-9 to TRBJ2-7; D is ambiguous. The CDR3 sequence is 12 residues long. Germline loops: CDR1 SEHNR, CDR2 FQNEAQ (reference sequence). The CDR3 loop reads CVTSTGGYEQYF. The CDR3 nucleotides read TGTGTCACCAGCACGGGTGGCTACGAGCAGTACTTC.

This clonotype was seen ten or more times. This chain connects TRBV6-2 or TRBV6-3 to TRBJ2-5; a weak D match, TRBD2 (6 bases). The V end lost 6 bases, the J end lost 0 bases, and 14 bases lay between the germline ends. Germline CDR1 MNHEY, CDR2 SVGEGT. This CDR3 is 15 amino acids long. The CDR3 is CASRGVGGDQETQYF. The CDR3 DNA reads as TGTGCCAGCAGGGGTGTGGGGGGAGACCAAGAGACCCAGTACTTC.

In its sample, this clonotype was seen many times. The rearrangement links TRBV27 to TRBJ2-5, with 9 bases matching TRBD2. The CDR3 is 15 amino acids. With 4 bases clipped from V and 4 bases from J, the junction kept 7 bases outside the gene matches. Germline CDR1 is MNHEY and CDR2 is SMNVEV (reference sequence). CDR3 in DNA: TGTGCCAGCAGTTCGGGACTAGCTGGGGCAGAGACCCAGTACTTC. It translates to CASSSGLAGAETQYF.

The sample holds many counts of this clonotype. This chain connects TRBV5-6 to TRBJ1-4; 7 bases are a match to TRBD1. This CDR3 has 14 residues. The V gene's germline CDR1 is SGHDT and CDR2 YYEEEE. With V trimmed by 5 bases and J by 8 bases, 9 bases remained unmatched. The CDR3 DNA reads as TGTGCCAGCAGAAAACGACAGGGAGAGGAAAAACTGTTTTTT. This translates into CASRKRQGEEKLFF.

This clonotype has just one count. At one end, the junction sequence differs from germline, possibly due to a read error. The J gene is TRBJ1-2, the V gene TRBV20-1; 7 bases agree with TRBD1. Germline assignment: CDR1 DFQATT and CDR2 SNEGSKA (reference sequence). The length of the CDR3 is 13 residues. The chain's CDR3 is CSARTPGQASYSF. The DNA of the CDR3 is TGTAGTGCCCGAACCCCTGGACAGGCGAGCTACTCCTTC.

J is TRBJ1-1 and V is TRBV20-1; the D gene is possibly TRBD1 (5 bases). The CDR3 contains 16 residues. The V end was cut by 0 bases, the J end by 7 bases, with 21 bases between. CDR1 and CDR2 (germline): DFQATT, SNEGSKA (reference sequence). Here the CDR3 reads CSARDHKRTGSHEAFF. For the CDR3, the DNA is TGCAGTGCTAGAGATCATAAACGAACAGGAAGCCATGAAGCTTTCTTT.

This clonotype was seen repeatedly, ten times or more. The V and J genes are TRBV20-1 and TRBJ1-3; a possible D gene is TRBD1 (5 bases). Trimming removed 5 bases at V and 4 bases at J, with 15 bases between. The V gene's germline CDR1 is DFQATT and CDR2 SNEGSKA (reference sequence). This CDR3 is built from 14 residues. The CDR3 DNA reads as TGCAGTGCTCTGGTGAGGGGAGGAGGAAACACCATATATTTT. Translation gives CSALVRGGGNTIYF.

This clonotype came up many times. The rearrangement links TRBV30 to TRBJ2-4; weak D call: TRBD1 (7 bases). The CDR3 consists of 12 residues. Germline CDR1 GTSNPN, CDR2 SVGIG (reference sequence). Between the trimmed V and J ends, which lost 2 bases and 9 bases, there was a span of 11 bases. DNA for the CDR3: TGTGCCTGGAGTTCTCAGGGGGGCATTCAGTACTTC. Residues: CAWSSQGGIQYF. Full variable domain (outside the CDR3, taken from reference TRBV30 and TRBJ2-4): SQTIHQWPATLVQPVGSPLSLECTVEGTSNPNLYWYRQAAGRGLQLLFYSVGIGQISSEVPQNLSASRPQDRQFILSSKKLLLSDSGFYLCAWSSQGGIQYFGAGTRLSVL.

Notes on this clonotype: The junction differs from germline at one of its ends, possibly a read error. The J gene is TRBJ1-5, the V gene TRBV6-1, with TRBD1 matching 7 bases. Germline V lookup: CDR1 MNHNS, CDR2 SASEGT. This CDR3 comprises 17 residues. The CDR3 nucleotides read TGTGCCAGCAGTCTGATCCGACAGGACAGGTGGAATCATCCCCAGCATTTT. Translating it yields CASSLIRQDRWNHPQHF.